This T cell receptor beta chain was captured in a study of patients and donors after allogeneic stem cell transplantation. Each CDR3 protein gets one entry after TCRdb re-called the RT-PCR reads with MiXCR. Of 25,000 to 30,000 distinct CDR3 sequences listed, 6.5% to 10% were seen once; the top ten hold 45% to 60%. At least ten counts were recorded for this clonotype. Trimming took 3 bases from V and 0 from J, leaving 9 bases between them. The germline CDR1 and CDR2 sequences are SGHTS and YDEGEE. This CDR3 has 14 residues. The chain joins TRBV5-8 to TRBJ2-5; a possible D gene is TRBD2 (5 bases). This sequence originates from a human donor who was either an allogeneic HSCT recipient or a stem cell or donor lymphocyte infusion donor (not recorded which). It is not recorded whose cells these are; they may come from a transplant donor. The sequenced material came from blood, either unsorted or a sorted T cell fraction (not recorded which). CDR3 in DNA: TGTGCCAGCAGCTACTCGGGAAACCAAGAGACCCAGTACTTC. It is translated as CASSYSGNQETQYF.